Presented here are 16 T cell receptor beta chains from one specimen sequenced in a study of blood T cell repertoires in COVID-19. The data were produced by immunoSEQ multiplex PCR, yet TCRdb's version contains in-frame clones alone and is incomplete. This table holds about 100,000 clones, approximately 89% found once. Sequenced material: peripheral blood. The receptors shown here come from a man at least 80 years old with acute or convalescent COVID-19.

The gene calls are TRBV5-1 and TRBJ1-3; 7 bases match TRBD1. The CDR3 runs 19 residues. Germline assignment: CDR1 SGHRS and CDR2 YFSETQ. V was clipped by 2 bases and J by 0 bases; unmatched bases: 14. CDR3 protein: CASSFKPRDREDSGNTIYF. CDR3 nucleotide sequence: TGCGCCAGCAGCTTTAAGCCCCGCGACAGGGAAGACTCTGGAAACACCATATATTTT.

CDR3 residues: CASSVAQPGVYGYTF. CDR3 DNA sequence: TGTGCCAGCAGCGTAGCCCAGCCAGGGGTCTATGGCTACACCTTC. This rearrangement joins TRBV9 to TRBJ1-2; maybe TRBD1 (6 bases). The CDR3 spans 15 residues. Trimming removed 0 bases at V and 4 bases at J, with 13 bases between. The germline CDR1 and CDR2 sequences are SGDLS and YYNGEE.

This clone was found a few times. The chain recombines TRBV7-2 with TRBJ2-7; a weak D match, TRBD2 (5 bases). From germline, CDR1 is SGHTA and CDR2 FQGNSA. The CDR3 runs to 12 residues. V was pared by 5 bases and J by 4 bases, with 9 bases between. CDR3 nucleotides: TGTGCCAGCAGCGGGGAGTGGTACGAGCAGTACTTC. It is translated as CASSGEWYEQYF.

V usage is TRBV29-1 and J usage is TRBJ1-1; 7 bases line up with TRBD1. The ends lost 6 bases at V and 2 bases at J; junction bases unmatched: 3. Germline CDR1 SQVTM, CDR2 ANQGSEA. The CDR3 has 12 residues. Here the CDR3 DNA reads TGCAGCGTAGACAGGGAAAACACTGAAGCTTTCTTT. Amino acid sequence: CSVDRENTEAFF.

The chain uses TRBV13 and TRBJ2-5, with D possibly being TRBD2 (6 bases). The germline V gene encodes CDR1 PRHDT and CDR2 FYEKMQ (reference sequence). V was shortened by 1 base and J by 5 bases, with 11 bases between the two germline ends. CDR3 length equals 14 residues. In DNA, the CDR3 is TGTGCCAGCAGCTTAGCGGGAGTGGGGGAGACCCAGTACTTC. Amino acid sequence: CASSLAGVGETQYF.

J is TRBJ1-3 and V is TRBV19; 7 bases align to TRBD1. The CDR3 consists of 15 residues. Germline lookup yields CDR1 LNHDA and CDR2 SQIVND (reference sequence). Unmatched junction bases numbered 6, after V lost 7 bases and J lost 0 bases. In DNA, the CDR3 is TGTGCCAGTACCTCGACAGGGTTCTCTGGAAACACCATATATTTT. Translated: CASTSTGFSGNTIYF. Filled out from reference TRBV19 and TRBJ1-3, the complete variable domain reads DGGITQSPKYLFRKEGQNVTLSCEQNLNHDAMYWYRQDPGQGLRLIYYSQIVNDFQKGDIAEGYSVSREKKESFPLTVTSAQKNPTAFYLCASTSTGFSGNTIYFGEGSWLTVV.

V gene TRBV3-1 (or the pseudogene TRBV3-2) combines with J gene TRBJ1-6, with a possible D match to TRBD1 (6 bases). CDR1 LGHDT and CDR2 YNNKEL come from the germline V gene (reference sequence). Trimming left V 4 bases short and J 7 bases short, with 17 bases between. The CDR3 extends over 16 amino acids. DNA for the CDR3: TGTGCCAGCAGCCCTATTACAGGGCCTCTAAATTCACCCCTCCACTTT. It yields the protein CASSPITGPLNSPLHF.

The gene calls are TRBV6-4 and TRBJ1-5; possibly TRBD1 for D (6 bases). The germline gives CDR1 MRHNA, CDR2 SNTAGT. V was shortened by 2 bases and J by 4 bases, with 12 bases between the two germline ends. The CDR3 loop spans 15 amino acids. The CDR3 DNA sequence: TGTGCCAGCAGTGACCGTACTGGACAGAATCAGCCCCAGCATTTT. Translating it yields CASSDRTGQNQPQHF.

The genes are TRBV7-2 and TRBJ2-7; 8 bases line up with TRBD1. CDR3 length: 15 residues. CDR1 is SGHTA and CDR2 is FQGNSA in the germline V gene. With V trimmed by 6 bases and J by 5 bases, 12 bases remained unmatched. CDR3 protein: CASSDMGRGQHEQYF. In DNA, the CDR3 is TGTGCCAGCAGTGATATGGGCAGGGGGCAGCACGAGCAGTACTTC.

This clone was observed a few times. The chain carries TRBV5-6 and TRBJ2-1; D not resolved. This CDR3 comprises 16 residues. The germline V gene encodes CDR1 SGHDT and CDR2 YYEEEE. The V end lost 4 bases, the J end lost 5 bases, and 19 bases lay between the germline ends. The CDR3 is CASSLLGTSRNNEQFF. CDR3 DNA: TGTGCCAGCAGCCTTTTGGGCACCTCCAGGAACAATGAGCAGTTCTTC.

The rearrangement joins TRBV12-5 to TRBJ2-7; D gene unclear. Trimming removed 0 bases at V and 0 bases at J, with 6 bases between. Germline-derived CDR1 and CDR2 are LGHNT and FRNRAP. This CDR3 has 14 amino acids. CDR3 bases: TGTGCTAGTGGTTTGGTACCTACCTCCTACGAGCAGTACTTC. This sequence encodes CASGLVPTSYEQYF.

The chain couples TRBV10-2 to TRBJ1-1; 7 bases are shared with TRBD1. Losses at the gene ends were 4 bases for V and 3 bases for J; bases not matched to a gene: 11. The CDR3 spans 16 residues. From germline, CDR1 is WSHSY and CDR2 SAAADI. For the CDR3, the DNA is TGCGCCAGCAGTGCCGGTCAGGGGGTGGCTGACACTGAAGCTTTCTTT. This translates into CASSAGQGVADTEAFF.

The chain has TRBV6-5 and TRBJ1-1; 8 nucleotides line up with TRBD1. V was clipped by 5 bases and J by 1 base; unmatched bases: 6. The CDR3 covers 15 residues. Germline CDR1 reads MNHEY; CDR2 reads SVGAGI. CDR3 nucleotides: TGTGCCAGCAGTACCAGACAGGGGAGGAACACTGAAGCTTTCTTT. Protein product: CASSTRQGRNTEAFF.

The chain employs TRBV29-1 and TRBJ2-2; TRBD1 aligns across 8 bases. V lost 7 bases and J lost 4; bases outside the gene matches: 8. Germline lookup yields CDR1 SQVTM and CDR2 ANQGSEA. This CDR3 has 14 amino acids. CDR3 loop: CSALGTGGTGELFF. The CDR3 nucleotides are TGCAGCGCCCTCGGGACAGGCGGCACCGGGGAGCTGTTTTTT.

This chain connects TRBV12-3 or TRBV12-4 to TRBJ2-5, with D unclear. This CDR3 is 13 amino acids long. V lost 5 bases and J lost 5, with 12 bases in between. In DNA, the CDR3 is TGTGCCAGCAGTGGTACGGGTGAGGAGACCCAGTACTTC. Translated, it gives CASSGTGEETQYF.

This chain joins TRBV5-1 and TRBJ1-2, with TRBD1 matching 9 bases. V shed 2 bases, J shed 2 bases, and the junction held 1 base outside the gene matches. This CDR3 has 14 residues. Germline CDR1 and CDR2: SGHRS and YFSETQ. The CDR3 DNA is TGCGCCAGCAGCTTTGGACAGGGGAACTATGGCTACACCTTC. This translates into CASSFGQGNYGYTF.